This is a list of T cell receptor beta chains from one sample in a study of T cell responses to AZD1222 COVID-19 vaccine. Measured with immunoSEQ multiplex PCR; TCRdb has only the in-frame clones, and not every one. The sample shows under 150,000 clones, roughly 92% of them seen only once. Sample: peripheral blood, taken on day 0 of AZD1222 vaccination. The receptors stem from an adult in good health. The CDR3 runs from the conserved cysteine through the conserved F or W. The order of the fields is D gene, clone size, V gene, J gene, CDR3 DNA, CDR3 protein. A D gene is named only where the DNA matches it firmly. Clone size is not always given. Where it is, it says once, few, many or a class for expanded clones.

D gene: TRBD1
clone size: .
V gene: TRBV6-6
J gene: TRBJ1-1
CDR3 DNA: TGTGCCAGCAGCGCAGGGGGCGTGAACACTGAAGCTTTCTTT
CDR3 protein: CASSAGGVNTEAFF

D gene: .
clone size: .
V gene: TRBV4-2
J gene: TRBJ2-2
CDR3 DNA: TGTGCCAGCAGCCAAGAGGGGCCGAGCACCGGGGAGCTGTTTTTT
CDR3 protein: CASSQEGPSTGELFF

D gene: .
clone size: .
V gene: TRBV29-1
J gene: TRBJ2-1
CDR3 DNA: TGCAGCGTTTTTCTCCTTGTGAAGGGCCCGAATGAGCAGTTCTTC
CDR3 protein: CSVFLLVKGPNEQFF

D gene: .
clone size: .
V gene: TRBV6-5
J gene: TRBJ2-4
CDR3 DNA: TGTGCCAGCAGTTTGGGACGTCTAGCCAAAAACATTCAGTACTTC
CDR3 protein: CASSLGRLAKNIQYF

D gene: .
clone size: .
V gene: TRBV7-7
J gene: TRBJ2-3
CDR3 DNA: TGTGCTAGCAGCTCGACACTTGGCACAGATACGCAGTATTTT
CDR3 protein: CASSSTLGTDTQYF

D gene: TRBD2
clone size: .
V gene: TRBV10-3
J gene: TRBJ2-2
CDR3 DNA: TGTGCCATCAGTGATGCCCTACTAGCGGCCGGGGAGCTGTTTTTT
CDR3 protein: CAISDALLAAGELFF

D gene: .
clone size: .
V gene: TRBV15
J gene: TRBJ1-5
CDR3 DNA: TGTGCCACCAGTCTCAACGTGAATCAGCCCCAGCATTTT
CDR3 protein: CATSLNVNQPQHF

D gene: TRBD1
clone size: few
V gene: TRBV10-3
J gene: TRBJ1-5
CDR3 DNA: TGTGCCATCAGTCCGACAGGGGAGAGCAATCAGCCCCAGCATTTT
CDR3 protein: CAISPTGESNQPQHF

D gene: .
clone size: once
V gene: TRBV28
J gene: TRBJ2-1
CDR3 DNA: TGTGCCAGCAGTTTAGTTGGGGCAGGGTGGAATGAGCAGTTCTTC
CDR3 protein: CASSLVGAGWNEQFF

D gene: .
clone size: .
V gene: TRBV27
J gene: TRBJ2-2
CDR3 DNA: TGTGCCAGCAGTTTTCAAGGGACTCCGAACACCGGGGAGCTGTTTTTT
CDR3 protein: CASSFQGTPNTGELFF

D gene: .
clone size: .
V gene: TRBV10-3
J gene: TRBJ2-1
CDR3 DNA: TGTGCCATCAGGACGGACAGCGACAATGAGCAGTTCTTC
CDR3 protein: CAIRTDSDNEQFF

D gene: TRBD1
clone size: .
V gene: TRBV2
J gene: TRBJ2-1
CDR3 DNA: TGTCTAACGGGACAGCCGTACAATGAGCAGTTCTTC
CDR3 protein: CLTGQPYNEQFF

D gene: TRBD1
clone size: .
V gene: TRBV3-1/TRBV3-2
J gene: TRBJ1-6
CDR3 DNA: TGTGCCAGCAGCCAGCGCGCAGGGGGCCGGGATTCACCCCTCCACTTT
CDR3 protein: CASSQRAGGRDSPLHF

D gene: TRBD1
clone size: once
V gene: TRBV12-5
J gene: TRBJ1-2
CDR3 DNA: TGTGCTAGTGGTTTGTTTCTACAGGGGAATAATTTTTTCGGCTACACCTTC
CDR3 protein: CASGLFLQGNNFFGYTF

D gene: .
clone size: .
V gene: TRBV29-1
J gene: TRBJ1-2
CDR3 DNA: TGCAGCGTTGATGCAGGTCGTATAAGCGGCTACACCTTC
CDR3 protein: CSVDAGRISGYTF

D gene: TRBD1
clone size: .
V gene: TRBV19
J gene: TRBJ1-5
CDR3 DNA: TGTGCCAGTAGTCCCCGCCCGGGACAGGGTATAAGGTTGAGCAATCAGCCCCAGCATTTT
CDR3 protein: CASSPRPGQGIRLSNQPQHF

D gene: .
clone size: .
V gene: TRBV29-1
J gene: TRBJ2-3
CDR3 DNA: TGCAGCGTTGAGAGGAGCTCAGATACGCAGTATTTT
CDR3 protein: CSVERSSDTQYF

D gene: .
clone size: few
V gene: TRBV19
J gene: TRBJ1-3
CDR3 DNA: TGTGCCAGTAGTATCGGATTGGACTCTGGAAACACCATATATTTT
CDR3 protein: CASSIGLDSGNTIYF

D gene: TRBD2
clone size: .
V gene: TRBV5-1
J gene: TRBJ2-3
CDR3 DNA: TGCGCCAGCAGCTTGGAGAGCGGGAGTCCAGATACGCAGTATTTT
CDR3 protein: CASSLESGSPDTQYF

D gene: .
clone size: .
V gene: TRBV20-1
J gene: TRBJ1-2
CDR3 DNA: TGCAGTGCTTTAAGCTATGGCTACACCTTC
CDR3 protein: CSALSYGYTF

D gene: TRBD1
clone size: once
V gene: TRBV18
J gene: TRBJ1-6
CDR3 DNA: TGTGCCAGCTCACCTTTGGACAGGGTGGATAATTCACCCCTCCACTTT
CDR3 protein: CASSPLDRVDNSPLHF

D gene: TRBD1
clone size: .
V gene: TRBV5-1
J gene: TRBJ1-6
CDR3 DNA: TGCGCCAGCAGATACGAGGGGGCGGATAATTCACCCCTCCACTTT
CDR3 protein: CASRYEGADNSPLHF

D gene: TRBD2
clone size: once
V gene: TRBV7-7
J gene: TRBJ2-7
CDR3 DNA: TGTGCTAGCAGCCCCTTGAGCGGGAGAGGCTACGAGCAGTACTTC
CDR3 protein: CASSPLSGRGYEQYF

D gene: TRBD1
clone size: .
V gene: TRBV5-1
J gene: TRBJ2-7
CDR3 DNA: TGCGCCAGCAGCGACCGGGACAGGTGGGCCTACGAGCAGTACTTC
CDR3 protein: CASSDRDRWAYEQYF

D gene: .
clone size: once
V gene: TRBV18
J gene: TRBJ1-4
CDR3 DNA: TGTGCCAGCTCTTGGCAGACGCTTAATGAAAAACTGTTTTTT
CDR3 protein: CASSWQTLNEKLFF

D gene: .
clone size: .
V gene: TRBV18
J gene: TRBJ1-3
CDR3 DNA: TGTGCCAGCTCACCCGGACAGACTCGCACTGGAAACACCATATATTTT
CDR3 protein: CASSPGQTRTGNTIYF

D gene: TRBD1
clone size: .
V gene: TRBV5-1
J gene: TRBJ2-7
CDR3 DNA: TGCGCCAGCAGCACCACCACCGGGACAGGGGGCAACGAGCAGTACTTC
CDR3 protein: CASSTTTGTGGNEQYF

D gene: .
clone size: .
V gene: TRBV21-1
J gene: TRBJ2-1
CDR3 DNA: TGTGCCAGCAGCAAAGAACCCGGGACAGGACCCTACAATGAGCAGTTCTTC
CDR3 protein: CASSKEPGTGPYNEQFF

D gene: .
clone size: .
V gene: TRBV3-1/TRBV3-2
J gene: TRBJ2-2
CDR3 DNA: TGTGCCAGCAGCCTTTGGGGAGGCTCGGACGGGGAGCTGTTTTTT
CDR3 protein: CASSLWGGSDGELFF

D gene: .
clone size: .
V gene: TRBV4-2
J gene: TRBJ1-5
CDR3 DNA: TGTGCCAGCAGCCAAGATGCCCAGCAGAATCAGCCCCAGCATTTT
CDR3 protein: CASSQDAQQNQPQHF

D gene: .
clone size: .
V gene: TRBV10-3
J gene: TRBJ1-5
CDR3 DNA: TGTGCCATCAGTGGGACAGCCGGGCCAAATCAGCCCCAGCATTTT
CDR3 protein: CAISGTAGPNQPQHF

D gene: .
clone size: .
V gene: TRBV28
J gene: TRBJ1-2
CDR3 DNA: TGTGCCAGCCGACTGGGGCAGGGTAACTATGGCTACACCTTC
CDR3 protein: CASRLGQGNYGYTF

D gene: .
clone size: .
V gene: TRBV6-5
J gene: TRBJ2-7
CDR3 DNA: TGTGCCAGCGGGTCTCCCAATCCGTACGAGCAGTACTTC
CDR3 protein: CASGSPNPYEQYF

D gene: .
clone size: .
V gene: TRBV7-2
J gene: TRBJ2-2
CDR3 DNA: TGTGCCAGCAGCTTATTAAGGTCTGGGGAGCTGTTTTTT
CDR3 protein: CASSLLRSGELFF

D gene: TRBD1
clone size: .
V gene: TRBV19
J gene: TRBJ1-2
CDR3 DNA: TGTGCCAGTAGCGCCGTAAGACAGGGACAAACCAACTATGGCTACACCTTC
CDR3 protein: CASSAVRQGQTNYGYTF

D gene: .
clone size: .
V gene: TRBV7-2
J gene: TRBJ1-5
CDR3 DNA: TGTGCCAGCAGTGAACAGGCGGGGAGCAATCAGCCCCAGCATTTT
CDR3 protein: CASSEQAGSNQPQHF

D gene: .
clone size: .
V gene: TRBV5-1
J gene: TRBJ2-7
CDR3 DNA: TGCGCCAGCAGCTTGGGGGCAGGCAACTCCTACGAGCAGTACTTC
CDR3 protein: CASSLGAGNSYEQYF

D gene: TRBD1
clone size: .
V gene: TRBV2
J gene: TRBJ2-7
CDR3 DNA: TGTGCCGCGACCGGGACAGGGCAGGTCTACGAGCAGTACTTC
CDR3 protein: CAATGTGQVYEQYF

D gene: TRBD1
clone size: .
V gene: TRBV28
J gene: TRBJ1-5
CDR3 DNA: TGTGCCAGCAGGCACAGGGGAAGCAATCAGCCCCAGCATTTT
CDR3 protein: CASRHRGSNQPQHF

D gene: .
clone size: once
V gene: TRBV18
J gene: TRBJ1-5
CDR3 DNA: TGTGCCAGCTCACCATGGGAGTTAAATCAGCCCCAGCATTTT
CDR3 protein: CASSPWELNQPQHF

D gene: TRBD1
clone size: .
V gene: TRBV7-2
J gene: TRBJ2-5
CDR3 DNA: TGTGCCAGCAGCTTAGGACAGGGGAAGTTGGAGACCCAGTACTTC
CDR3 protein: CASSLGQGKLETQYF